This is a list of T cell receptor beta chains from one sample in a study of blood T cells in healthy people across ages. Each CDR3 protein gets one entry after TCRdb re-called the 5' RACE reads with MiXCR. Altogether about 1.8 million distinct CDR3 sequences are present, roughly 52% being singletons, with the ten largest covering over 2%. The specimen sequenced was blood. These receptors came from a middle-aged woman in good health. The CDR3 runs from the conserved cysteine through the conserved F or W. A D gene is named only where the DNA matches it firmly. Part of the rows lack a size; the others show once, few, many or a class for expanded clones.

j_gene,d_gene,abundance,len,v_gene,CDR3aa,CDR3nt
TRBJ2-7,TRBD1,.,16,TRBV20-1,CSARDRTVGQGGEQYF,TGCAGTGCTAGAGATCGAACGGTGGGACAGGGAGGCGAGCAGTACTTC
TRBJ2-7,TRBD2,few,18,TRBV20-1,CSASWIGRGSIMWTEQYF,TGCAGTGCTAGCTGGATCGGGAGGGGGTCTATCATGTGGACCGAGCAGTACTTC
TRBJ1-1,.,.,13,TRBV20-1,CSARGTANTEAFF,TGCAGTGCTAGAGGGACAGCGAACACTGAAGCTTTCTTT
TRBJ1-4,.,.,18,TRBV5-1,CASSYLPGQGFNNEKLFF,TGCGCCAGCAGCTATCTCCCGGGGCAGGGCTTCAATAATGAAAAACTGTTTTTT
TRBJ2-7,TRBD2,many,18,TRBV7-2,CASSPGLQFAGGPNEQYF,TGTGCCAGCAGCCCAGGCCTTCAGTTTGCGGGGGGGCCCAACGAGCAGTACTTC
TRBJ2-7,.,.,12,TRBV2,CASSVETYEQYF,TGTGCCAGCAGTGTAGAAACCTACGAGCAGTACTTC
TRBJ2-7,.,.,12,TRBV7-9,CASSAGGVEQYF,TGTGCCAGCAGCGCGGGTGGTGTCGAGCAGTACTTC
TRBJ2-1,TRBD1,.,13,TRBV7-2,CASTTGGYNGQFF,TGTGCCAGCACGACAGGGGGGTACAATGGGCAGTTCTTC
TRBJ2-3,.,.,17,TRBV7-9,CASTKTIGVPSTDTQYF,TGTGCCAGCACCAAAACGATCGGGGTTCCTAGCACAGATACGCAGTATTTT
TRBJ2-1,TRBD2,.,15,TRBV27,CASKPGLAGGHEQFF,TGTGCCAGCAAACCGGGGCTAGCGGGGGGGCATGAGCAGTTCTTC